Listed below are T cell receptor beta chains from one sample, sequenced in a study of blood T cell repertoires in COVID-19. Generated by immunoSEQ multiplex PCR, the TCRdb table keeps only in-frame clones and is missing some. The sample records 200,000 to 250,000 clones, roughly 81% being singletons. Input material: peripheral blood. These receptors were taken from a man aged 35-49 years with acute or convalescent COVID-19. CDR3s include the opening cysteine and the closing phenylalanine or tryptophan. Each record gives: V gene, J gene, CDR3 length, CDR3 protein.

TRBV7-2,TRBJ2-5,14,CASSSGGGGRTQYF
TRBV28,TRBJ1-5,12,CASSLFSQPQHF
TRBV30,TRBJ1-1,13,CAWKLVLGGEAFF
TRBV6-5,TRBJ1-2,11,CASSSQGGYTF
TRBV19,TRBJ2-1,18,CASKSARDRGLLRNEQFF
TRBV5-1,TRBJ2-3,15,CASSPGTPSTDTQYF
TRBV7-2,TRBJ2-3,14,CASSSGLAPDTQYF
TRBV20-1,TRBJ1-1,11,CSASSKLKAFF
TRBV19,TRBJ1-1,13,CASSIRLDTEAFF
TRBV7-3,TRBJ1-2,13,CASSRDRNYGYTF
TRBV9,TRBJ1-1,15,CASSAEEGLNTEAFF
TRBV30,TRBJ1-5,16,CAWSVPISIFGQPQHF
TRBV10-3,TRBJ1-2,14,CAISESRDSYGYTF
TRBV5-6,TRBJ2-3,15,CASSWGQGSTDTQYF
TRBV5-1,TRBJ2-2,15,CASSFSGQATGELFF
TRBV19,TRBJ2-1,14,CASSLTVGANEQFF
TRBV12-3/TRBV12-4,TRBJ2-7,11,CASSFGGEQYF
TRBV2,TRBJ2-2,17,CASSNLPGQGNTGELFF
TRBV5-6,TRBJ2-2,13,CASSGKGTGELFF
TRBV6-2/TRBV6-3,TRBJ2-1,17,CASSFGRLAGSNNEQFF
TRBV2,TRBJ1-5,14,CASSEEEGVQPQHF
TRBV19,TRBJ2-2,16,CASSRWTSGSTGELFF
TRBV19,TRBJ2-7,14,CASSSRLADYEQYF
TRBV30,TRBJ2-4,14,CAWSDRTEKNIQYF
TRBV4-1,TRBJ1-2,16,CASSQAEQPPTRGYTF
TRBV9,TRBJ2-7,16,CASSVGQGQGLREQYF
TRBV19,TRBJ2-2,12,CASSPGAGELFF
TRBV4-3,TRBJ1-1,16,CASSQGTGEKNTEAFF
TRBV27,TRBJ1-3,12,CASSPSGNTIYF
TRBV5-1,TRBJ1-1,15,CASSSRGRGDTEAFF
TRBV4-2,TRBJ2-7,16,CASSQDPQAPDYEQYF
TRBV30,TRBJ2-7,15,CAWSPEGQGTHEQYF
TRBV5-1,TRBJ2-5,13,CASSTPGVETQYF
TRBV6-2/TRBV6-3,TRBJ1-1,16,CASSPAYRGGNTEAFF
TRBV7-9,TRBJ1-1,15,CASSLGTGRYTEAFF
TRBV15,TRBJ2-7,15,CATSREASGSLVQYF
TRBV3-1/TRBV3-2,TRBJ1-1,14,CASSQDRGSTEAFF
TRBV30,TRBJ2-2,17,CAWSVLGQEWNTGELFF
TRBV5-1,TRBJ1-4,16,CASSVLPQRSNEKLFF
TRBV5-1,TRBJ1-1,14,CASSPGQGSTEAFF
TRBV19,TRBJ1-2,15,CASSFDSDVSYGYTF
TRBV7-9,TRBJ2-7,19,CASSPGQGQLAGAQEEQYF